The 20 T cell receptor beta chains in this list originate from one sample, sequenced in a study of T-cell memory formation after mild COVID-19. TCRdb processed the 5' RACE reads anew with MiXCR; each CDR3 protein has one entry. Among 560,000 or so distinct CDR3 sequences, approximately 15% were seen once, and the ten largest hold just over 8%. Sequenced material: PBMCs or a T cell subset sorted from them (not recorded which). Receptor source: an adult woman who had mild COVID-19 (a few samples of this study predate the infection). Cell type and time point are not known.

V and J are TRBV6-2 or TRBV6-3 and TRBJ2-1, with 10 nucleotides matching TRBD2. Germline values: CDR1 MNHEY, CDR2 SVGEGT. The CDR3 contains 16 residues. The trim removed 0 bases at V and 8 bases at J, leaving 7 bases unmatched. Here the CDR3 DNA reads TGTGCCAGCAGTTACTCTCGGACTAGCGGAGGGGATGAGCAGTTCTTC. This sequence encodes CASSYSRTSGGDEQFF.

The chain employs TRBV5-1 and TRBJ2-7; 8 bases agree with TRBD1. The CDR3 contains 19 residues. Germline CDR1 is SGHRS and CDR2 is YFSETQ. J was trimmed by 4 bases and V by 4 bases; bases with no gene match: 22. The CDR3 DNA is TGCGCCAGCAGCCCCCGTGGACAGGGCCTCATAGAGCAGCGGTACGAGCAGTACTTC. As protein: CASSPRGQGLIEQRYEQYF.

The chain uses TRBV28 and TRBJ2-5; D might be TRBD1 (6 bases). The CDR3 covers 13 residues. Germline-derived CDR1 and CDR2 are MDHEN and SYDVKM. V gave up 7 bases and J gave up 2 bases, with 11 bases separating them. This CDR3 is CASTMGAQETQYF. Here the CDR3 DNA reads TGTGCCAGCACTATGGGGGCTCAAGAGACCCAGTACTTC.

This sequence joins TRBV12-3 or TRBV12-4 and TRBJ1-2; 9 positions match TRBD1. The CDR3 sequence is 14 residues long. The V gene end was trimmed by 6 bases and the J gene end by 3 bases; junction bases not matched to a gene: 5. For the CDR3, the DNA is TGTGCCAGCAGAAGGACAGGGGAACACTATGGCTACACCTTC. Its translation: CASRRTGEHYGYTF.

CDR3 protein: CASRTENTGELFF. CDR3 in DNA: TGTGCCAGCAGGACAGAGAACACCGGGGAGCTGTTTTTT. The J gene is TRBJ2-2, the V gene TRBV4-2; TRBD1 might be the D (5 bases). Germline loops: CDR1 LGHNA, CDR2 YNFKEQ. This CDR3 is 13 amino acids long. V shed 6 bases and J shed 1 base, with 6 bases lying between them.

This clonotype showed up just a few times. This chain joins TRBV5-1 and TRBJ1-2; tentative D call: TRBD1 (5 bases). CDR1 is SGHRS and CDR2 is YFSETQ in the germline V gene. V gave up 0 bases and J gave up 7 bases, with 10 bases separating them. This CDR3 is built from 13 residues. The CDR3 loop reads CASSLGGDPGYTF. In nucleotides, the CDR3 is TGCGCCAGCAGCTTGGGAGGGGACCCTGGCTACACCTTC. Together with reference TRBV5-1 and TRBJ1-2, the CDR3 gives the full variable domain: KAGVTQTPRYLIKTRGQQVTLSCSPISGHRSVSWYQQTPGQGLQFLFEYFSETQRNKGNFPGRFSGRQFSNSRSEMNVSTLELGDSALYLCASSLGGDPGYTFGSGTRLTVV.

The J gene is TRBJ2-3, the V gene TRBV4-1, with 10 nucleotides matching TRBD1. The CDR3 length is 16 residues. V was pared by 4 bases and J by 4 bases, with 8 bases of the junction left unmatched. Germline assignment: CDR1 MGHRA and CDR2 YSYEKL. The CDR3 DNA reads as TGCGCCAGCAGCCTCGATGGGGGACAGGGGCCAGATACGCAGTATTTT. Its translation is CASSLDGGQGPDTQYF.

The chain uses TRBV5-1 and TRBJ1-1, with 7 bases matching TRBD1. V was clipped by 4 bases and J by 3 bases; unmatched bases: 12. This CDR3 has 16 amino acids. Germline V lookup: CDR1 SGHRS, CDR2 YFSETQ. The CDR3 sequence: CASSITPGTAYTEAFF. CDR3 coding DNA: TGCGCCAGCAGCATTACCCCCGGGACAGCTTACACTGAAGCTTTCTTT.

This clonotype was found once. The chain employs TRBV7-9 and TRBJ1-2, with 10 bases that match TRBD1. With V trimmed by 5 bases and J by 8 bases, 8 bases remained unmatched. This CDR3 region has 14 residues. Germline CDR1 is SEHNR and CDR2 is FQNEAQ (reference sequence). The CDR3 sequence: CASSVPGQGLGYTF. Written as DNA, the CDR3 is TGTGCCAGCAGCGTTCCGGGACAGGGGTTAGGCTACACCTTC.

This clonotype occurred a few times. The genes are TRBV2 and TRBJ2-7; D may be TRBD2 (6 bases). The CDR3 extends over 15 amino acids. Germline V CDR1 and CDR2: SNHLY, FYNNEI. V lost 6 bases and J 5 bases, leaving 20 bases between the germline ends. CDR3 in amino acids: CASRSHGLRANEQYF. The CDR3 nucleotides are TGTGCCAGCAGATCTCACGGACTACGGGCAAACGAGCAGTACTTC.

V and J are TRBV10-3 and TRBJ1-1; D perhaps matches TRBD1 (5 bases). CDR1 and CDR2 (germline): ENHRY, SYGVKD. This CDR3 has 15 residues. The V and J ends lost 8 bases and 1 base respectively, with 17 bases between them. CDR3 residues: CAIGPRGAGNTEAFF. CDR3 coding DNA: TGTGCCATCGGACCTAGGGGAGCGGGGAACACTGAAGCTTTCTTT.

A single count supports this clonotype. The chain uses TRBV5-1 and TRBJ2-1; D remains unclear. Per germline, CDR1 SGHRS and CDR2 YFSETQ. CDR3 length: 14 amino acids. Trimming removed 0 bases at V and 4 bases at J, with 8 bases between. The CDR3 protein is CASSLVSHYNEQFF. The DNA of the CDR3 is TGCGCCAGCAGCTTGGTGTCCCATTACAATGAGCAGTTCTTC.

The chain is built from TRBV7-9 and TRBJ1-1; D is unresolved. The length of the CDR3 is 13 residues. Germline-derived CDR1 and CDR2 are SEHNR and FQNEAQ (reference sequence). The germline V and J ends were trimmed by 5 bases and 11 bases, with 18 bases remaining between them. The CDR3 DNA follows: TGTGCCAGCAGCCCCGGTTTTGGCTCGGGGGCTTTCTTT. It codes for CASSPGFGSGAFF.

This rearrangement joins TRBV18 to TRBJ1-1, with unresolved D. Per the germline V gene, CDR1 is KGHSH and CDR2 is LQKENI. This CDR3 is built from 17 residues. Trimming removed 0 bases at V and 5 bases at J, with 19 bases between. CDR3 DNA: TGTGCCAGCTCACCACCTTATTATTGGGAGACAAGGACTGAAGCTTTCTTT. It is translated as CASSPPYYWETRTEAFF.

This chain connects TRBV21-1 to TRBJ2-1; TRBD1 is taken as the D call from the table, unchecked against the DNA. TRBV21-1 is recorded as a pseudogene. The CDR3 contains 15 residues. The CDR3: CASSKTRRGINEQFF. The CDR3 bases are TGTGCCAGCAGCAAAACGCGCAGGGGGATAAATGAGCAGTTCTTC.

This clonotype was counted a few times. The V call is TRBV12-3 or TRBV12-4, the J call TRBJ2-5; 8 nucleotides match TRBD2. CDR3 size: 17 residues. With 10 bases clipped from V and 1 base from J, the junction kept 17 bases outside the gene matches. This CDR3 is CATSRGGISSIQETQYF. The CDR3 coding sequence is TGTGCCACTTCCCGCGGGGGGATTAGCTCCATCCAAGAGACCCAGTACTTC.

The table lists this clonotype with a few counts. This sequence joins TRBV7-2 and TRBJ2-1, with 7 bases aligning to TRBD2. Germline V gene sequence: CDR1 SGHTA, CDR2 FQGNSA. Trimming took 3 bases from V and 10 from J; bases not matched to a gene: 6. CDR3 length equals 13 residues. CDR3 in DNA: TGTGCCAGCAGCTTGGGACGGGAGGAGGAGCAGTTCTTC. Amino acids: CASSLGREEEQFF.

The chain uses TRBV6-5 and TRBJ1-2; perhaps TRBD1 as D (5 bases). This CDR3 spans 15 amino acids. CDR1 and CDR2 (germline): MNHEY, SVGAGI. The V and J ends lost 6 bases and 1 base respectively, with 15 bases between them. The CDR3 sequence: CASSRLPDSNYGYTF. The CDR3 region has the DNA TGTGCCAGCAGCCGCCTACCTGACAGTAACTATGGCTACACCTTC.

This clonotype occurred a few times. The V call is TRBV18, the J call TRBJ1-5; unclear D gene. Germline-derived CDR1 and CDR2 are KGHSH and LQKENI. This CDR3 region has 16 residues. V shed 5 bases and J shed 4 bases, with 18 bases lying between them. The DNA for the CDR3 is TGTGCCAGCTCAATCTCATCCGGCCCTCGAAATCAGCCCCAGCATTTT. Amino acids: CASSISSGPRNQPQHF.

The chain has TRBV7-2 and TRBJ2-2; D perhaps matches TRBD2 (5 bases). CDR1 and CDR2 (germline): SGHTA, FQGNSA. Deletions cut 4 bases from V and 8 bases from J, with 14 bases between. The CDR3 is made up of 14 amino acids. DNA for the CDR3: TGTGCCAGCAGCTACGAGCGGACCAAGGGGGAGCTGTTTTTT. It encodes CASSYERTKGELFF.